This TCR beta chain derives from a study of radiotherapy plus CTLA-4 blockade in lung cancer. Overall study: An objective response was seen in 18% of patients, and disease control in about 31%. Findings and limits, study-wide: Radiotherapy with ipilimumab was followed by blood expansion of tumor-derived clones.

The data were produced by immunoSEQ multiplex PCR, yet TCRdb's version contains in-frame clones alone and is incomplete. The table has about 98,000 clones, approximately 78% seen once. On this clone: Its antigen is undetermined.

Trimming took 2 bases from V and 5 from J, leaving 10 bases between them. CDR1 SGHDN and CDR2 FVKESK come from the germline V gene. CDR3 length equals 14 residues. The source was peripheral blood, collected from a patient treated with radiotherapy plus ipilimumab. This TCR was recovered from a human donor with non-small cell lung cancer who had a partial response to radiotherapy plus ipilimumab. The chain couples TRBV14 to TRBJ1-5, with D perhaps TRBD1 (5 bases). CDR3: CASSQSTGDQPQHF. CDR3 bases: TGTGCCAGCAGCCAATCCACAGGTGATCAGCCCCAGCATTTT.